Sequencing of this T cell receptor beta chain was carried out in a study of OX40 agonist ivuxolimab in advanced cancers. Study details: Intravenous ivuxolimab at 0.01 to 10 mg/kg was given to patients every 2 weeks. Allowance was made for prior anti-PD-1, anti-PD-L1 or anti-CTLA-4 therapy, and roughly 40% had some. Dose-escalation patients' cancers were hepatocellular carcinoma, melanoma, renal cell or head and neck cancer.

On this clone: Antigen unknown.

Regarding the study as a whole: Fewer expanded clones were found on average in CD4+ than in CD8+ T cells.

Clones were read by immunoSEQ multiplex PCR, and TCRdb kept only the in-frame ones, dropping some. Found here are almost 50,000 clones, about 88% of them singletons; the top ten hold about 1.5%. The CDR3 loop spans 15 amino acids. V lost 0 bases to trimming and J lost 6 bases, with 11 bases between them. Germline V gives CDR1 SEHNR, CDR2 FQNEAQ (reference sequence). The source of this sequence is an adult with an advanced solid tumor such as melanoma, head and neck, liver or kidney cancer. The sample was CD4+ or CD8+ T cells sorted from blood, taken in a trial of the OX40 agonist ivuxolimab. This chain links TRBV7-9 with TRBJ1-4; D possibly corresponds to TRBD1 (5 bases). Here the CDR3 reads CASSLAGSRDEKLFF. CDR3 in DNA: TGTGCCAGCAGCTTAGCCGGGAGCAGGGATGAAAAACTGTTTTTT.